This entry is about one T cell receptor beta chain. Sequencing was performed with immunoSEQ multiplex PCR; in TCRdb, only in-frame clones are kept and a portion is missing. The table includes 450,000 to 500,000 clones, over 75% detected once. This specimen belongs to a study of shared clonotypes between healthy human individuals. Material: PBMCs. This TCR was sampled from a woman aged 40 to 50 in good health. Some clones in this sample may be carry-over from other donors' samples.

In nucleotides, the CDR3 is TGTGCCAGTAGTATCAAGCACCTCGCTAACTATGGCTACACCTTC. Translation: CASSIKHLANYGYTF. The gene calls are TRBV19 and TRBJ1-2; no clear D gene. The V gene's germline CDR1 is LNHDA and CDR2 SQIVND (reference sequence). The CDR3 totals 15 residues. V dropped 3 bases and J dropped 0 bases, with 11 bases sitting between them.